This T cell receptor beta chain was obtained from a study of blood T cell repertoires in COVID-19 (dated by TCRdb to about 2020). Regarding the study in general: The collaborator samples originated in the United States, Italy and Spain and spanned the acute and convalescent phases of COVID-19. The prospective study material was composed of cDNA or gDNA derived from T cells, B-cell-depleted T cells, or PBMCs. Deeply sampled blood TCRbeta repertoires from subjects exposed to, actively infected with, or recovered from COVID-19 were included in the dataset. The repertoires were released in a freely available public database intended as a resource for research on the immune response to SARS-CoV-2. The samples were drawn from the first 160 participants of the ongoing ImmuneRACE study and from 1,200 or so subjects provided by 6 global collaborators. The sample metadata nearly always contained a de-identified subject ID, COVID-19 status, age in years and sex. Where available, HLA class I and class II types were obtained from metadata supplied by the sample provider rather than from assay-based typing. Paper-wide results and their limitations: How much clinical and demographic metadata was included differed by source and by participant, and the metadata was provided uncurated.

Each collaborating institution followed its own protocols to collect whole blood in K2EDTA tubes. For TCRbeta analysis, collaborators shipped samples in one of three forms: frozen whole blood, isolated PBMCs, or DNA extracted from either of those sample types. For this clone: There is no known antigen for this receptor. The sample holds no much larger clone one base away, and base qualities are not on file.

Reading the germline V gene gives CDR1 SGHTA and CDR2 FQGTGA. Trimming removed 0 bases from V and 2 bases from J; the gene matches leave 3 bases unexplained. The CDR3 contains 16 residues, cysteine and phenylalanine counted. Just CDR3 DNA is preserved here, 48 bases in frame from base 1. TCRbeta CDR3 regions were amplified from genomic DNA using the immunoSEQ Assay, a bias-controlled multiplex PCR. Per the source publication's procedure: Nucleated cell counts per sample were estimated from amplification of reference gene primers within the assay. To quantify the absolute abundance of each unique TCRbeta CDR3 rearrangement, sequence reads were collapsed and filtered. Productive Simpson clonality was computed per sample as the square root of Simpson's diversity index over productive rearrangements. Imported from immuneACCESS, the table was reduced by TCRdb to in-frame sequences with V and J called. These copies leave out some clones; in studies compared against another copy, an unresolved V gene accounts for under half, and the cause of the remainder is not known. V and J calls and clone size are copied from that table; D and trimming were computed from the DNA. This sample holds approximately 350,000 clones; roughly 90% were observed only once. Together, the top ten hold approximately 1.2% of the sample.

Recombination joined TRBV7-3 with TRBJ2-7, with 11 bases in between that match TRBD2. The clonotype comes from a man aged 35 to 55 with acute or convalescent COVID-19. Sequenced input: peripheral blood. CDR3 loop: CASSLTGTSGTYEQYF. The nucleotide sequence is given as TGTGCCAGCAGCTTAACCGGGACTAGCGGAACCTACGAGCAGTACTTC.